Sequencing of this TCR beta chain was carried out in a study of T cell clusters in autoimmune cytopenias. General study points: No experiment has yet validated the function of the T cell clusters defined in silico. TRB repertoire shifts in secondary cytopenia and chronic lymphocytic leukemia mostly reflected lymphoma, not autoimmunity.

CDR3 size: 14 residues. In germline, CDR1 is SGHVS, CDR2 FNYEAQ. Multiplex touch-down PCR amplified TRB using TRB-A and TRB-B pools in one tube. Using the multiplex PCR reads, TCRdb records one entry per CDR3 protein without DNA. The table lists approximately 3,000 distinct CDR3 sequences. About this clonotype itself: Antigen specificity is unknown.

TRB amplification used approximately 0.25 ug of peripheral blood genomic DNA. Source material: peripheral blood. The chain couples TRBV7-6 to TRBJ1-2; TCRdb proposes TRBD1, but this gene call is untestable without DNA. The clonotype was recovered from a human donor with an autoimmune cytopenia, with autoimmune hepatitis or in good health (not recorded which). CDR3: CASSPGWQGYGYTF.